Listed below are T cell receptor beta chains from one sample, sequenced in a study of blood T cells in healthy people across ages. TCRdb re-analysed the 5' RACE reads in MiXCR, keeping a single row per CDR3 protein. This table holds 2 million or so distinct CDR3 sequences, roughly 49% found once. Sequenced material: blood. The receptors come from a middle-aged woman in good health. Both conserved end residues are part of each CDR3. The D gene is left open where the match is weak. Size is stated for part of the rows, as once, few or many counts, or as a class when the clone is expanded.

TRBJ1-6 | . | TRBV7-6 | . | CASSLAPAEDNSPLHF | TGTGCCAGCAGCTTAGCGCCGGCAGAAGATAATTCACCCCTCCACTTT
TRBJ2-5 | many | TRBV20-1 | . | CSVKNIGGRQETQYF | TGCAGTGTTAAGAACATCGGGGGGCGCCAAGAGACCCAGTACTTC
TRBJ2-3 | . | TRBV27 | TRBD2 | CASSLPSGGASTDTQYF | TGTGCCAGCAGTTTGCCTAGCGGGGGCGCTAGCACAGATACGCAGTATTTT
TRBJ2-7 | . | TRBV5-5 | . | CASSLASRTDVYEQYF | TGTGCCAGCAGCTTGGCATCGAGGACAGATGTCTACGAGCAGTACTTC
TRBJ2-5 | few | TRBV5-1 | . | CASSINGGRGETQYF | TGCGCCAGCAGCATCAATGGGGGCAGGGGAGAGACCCAGTACTTC
TRBJ1-4 | . | TRBV4-1 | . | CASSQDSLGGVLGKLFF | TGCGCCAGCAGCCAAGATTCACTCGGGGGAGTACTCGGAAAACTGTTTTTT
TRBJ2-1 | many | TRBV11-2 | TRBD1 | CASSLVGTAYNEQFF | TGCGCCAGCAGCTTGGTTGGGACAGCCTACAATGAGCAGTTCTTC
TRBJ1-4 | . | TRBV20-1 | . | CSARDAQRLEKLFF | TGCAGTGCTAGAGATGCACAGCGGCTCGAGAAACTGTTTTTT
TRBJ1-6 | few | TRBV6-5 | TRBD1 | CASSSGTGVSPLHF | TGTGCCAGCAGTTCCGGGACAGGTGTTTCACCCCTCCACTTT
TRBJ2-1 | many | TRBV27 | TRBD2 | CASTPGLASYNEQFF | TGTGCCAGCACCCCTGGACTAGCGAGCTACAATGAGCAGTTCTTC
TRBJ2-7 | few | TRBV4-3 | TRBD1 | CASSQVRQGESTYEQYF | TGCGCCAGCAGCCAAGTACGACAGGGGGAAAGCACCTACGAGCAGTACTTC
TRBJ2-5 | few | TRBV6-2/TRBV6-3 | TRBD1 | CASSYVTGQGAGETQYF | TGTGCCAGCAGTTACGTAACGGGACAGGGGGCAGGGGAGACCCAGTACTTC
TRBJ2-5 | . | TRBV2 | . | CASIQGRGLQETQYF | TGTGCCAGCATACAGGGAAGGGGTTTGCAAGAGACCCAGTACTTC
TRBJ1-5 | few | TRBV3-1 | . | CASSQDSRNQPQHF | TGTGCCAGCAGCCAAGACAGTCGCAATCAGCCCCAGCATTTT
TRBJ2-5 | . | TRBV5-1 | . | CASSLASGGRQTQYF | TGCGCCAGCAGCTTGGCCAGTGGAGGGAGGCAGACCCAGTACTTC
TRBJ1-2 | . | TRBV4-1 | . | CASSPKGGYGYTF | TGCGCCAGCAGTCCTAAGGGAGGCTATGGCTACACCTTC
TRBJ2-6 | . | TRBV2 | . | CASSTGTAGANVLTF | TGTGCCAGCAGTACCGGGACGGCTGGGGCCAACGTCCTGACTTTC
TRBJ2-7 | . | TRBV20-1 | TRBD1 | CSAALPGQAYEQYF | TGCAGTGCTGCCCTGCCGGGACAGGCCTACGAGCAGTACTTC
TRBJ2-3 | . | TRBV10-3 | TRBD1 | CAISLKGQSTDTQYF | TGTGCCATCAGTTTAAAGGGACAGAGCACAGATACGCAGTATTTT
TRBJ1-5 | few | TRBV20-1 | . | CSARRGDPNQPQHF | TGCAGTGCCCGCCGGGGGGATCCCAATCAGCCCCAGCATTTT
TRBJ2-3 | few | TRBV20-1 | . | CSARDWDKTVGGTDTQYF | TGCAGTGCTAGAGATTGGGACAAGACCGTAGGGGGGACAGATACGCAGTATTTT
TRBJ2-5 | few | TRBV7-2 | TRBD1 | CASSRTGGVYQETQYF | TGTGCCAGCAGCCGAACAGGGGGAGTGTACCAAGAGACCCAGTACTTC
TRBJ1-5 | . | TRBV6-5 | . | CASSYLSVSQPQHF | TGTGCCAGCAGTTATTTATCGGTGTCTCAGCCCCAGCATTTT
TRBJ2-5 | few | TRBV13 | . | CASSLRTVSETQYF | TGTGCCAGCAGCCTAAGGACAGTATCAGAGACCCAGTACTTC
TRBJ2-1 | few | TRBV4-3 | . | CASSQRDGRNEQFF | TGCGCCAGCAGCCAAAGGGACGGTCGCAATGAGCAGTTCTTC
TRBJ2-1 | . | TRBV2 | . | CASSRRRTYNGQFF | TGTGCCAGCTCCAGGAGACGGACCTACAATGGGCAGTTCTTC
TRBJ1-4 | few | TRBV29-1 | . | CSVRGAATNEKLFF | TGCAGCGTTAGAGGGGCCGCAACTAATGAAAAACTGTTTTTT
TRBJ2-3 | . | TRBV27 | TRBD2 | CASSPGLAGGFSDTQYF | TGTGCCAGCAGTCCCGGACTAGCGGGGGGGTTCTCAGATACGCAGTATTTT
TRBJ2-5 | . | TRBV12-3/TRBV12-4 | . | CASWPGQSWAETQYF | TGTGCCAGCTGGCCCGGACAGTCCTGGGCAGAGACCCAGTACTTC
TRBJ1-2 | few | TRBV6-6 | . | CASLRHDLGYGYTF | TGTGCCAGCCTCAGGCACGATCTGGGGTATGGCTACACCTTC
TRBJ2-3 | . | TRBV4-1 | TRBD2 | CASSPGAGDVDTQYF | TGCGCCAGCAGCCCAGGTGCGGGGGATGTAGATACGCAGTATTTT
TRBJ2-3 | . | TRBV4-3 | . | CASSQDSVRIGDTQYF | TGCGCCAGCAGCCAAGATTCGGTCCGGATAGGAGATACGCAGTATTTT
TRBJ2-5 | . | TRBV5-5 | . | CASSWTLRVQETQYF | TGTGCCAGCAGCTGGACCCTTAGAGTCCAAGAGACCCAGTACTTC
TRBJ2-5 | . | TRBV6-5 | TRBD2 | CASRSDRGGRGTQYF | TGTGCCAGCAGATCCGATCGGGGGGGCCGGGGGACCCAGTACTTC
TRBJ1-6 | . | TRBV28 | . | CASSWQGSYNSPLHF | TGTGCCAGCAGTTGGCAGGGTTCCTATAATTCACCCCTCCACTTT
TRBJ2-3 | . | TRBV29-1 | TRBD2 | CSVVLAGWDTQYF | TGCAGTGTTGTACTAGCGGGGTGGGATACGCAGTATTTT
TRBJ2-3 | . | TRBV12-3/TRBV12-4 | TRBD1 | CASSLGLGGSRTDTQYF | TGTGCCAGCAGTTTAGGGTTAGGGGGCTCGCGCACAGATACGCAGTATTTT
TRBJ2-1 | few | TRBV4-2 | TRBD2 | CASSQAGGDEQFF | TGTGCCAGCAGCCAGGCCGGGGGGGATGAGCAGTTCTTC
TRBJ2-1 | once | TRBV9 | . | CASSVVGGGLIEQFF | TGTGCCAGCAGCGTAGTGGGGGGGGGCCTTATTGAGCAGTTCTTC
TRBJ1-6 | few | TRBV27 | . | CASSRDILSPLHF | TGTGCCAGCAGTCGGGACATCCTTTCACCCCTCCACTTT
TRBJ2-5 | . | TRBV5-1 | . | CASSPNEETQYF | TGCGCCAGCAGCCCAAACGAAGAGACCCAGTACTTC
TRBJ2-7 | . | TRBV5-6 | . | CASSLRRGLGAYEQYF | TGTGCCAGCAGCTTGAGGAGGGGATTAGGAGCCTACGAGCAGTACTTC
TRBJ2-4 | . | TRBV5-1 | . | CASSRLPQTDSSEQYF | TGCGCCAGCAGCCGTTTGCCCCAGACGGACTCTAGTGAGCAGTACTTC
TRBJ2-5 | . | TRBV13 | TRBD2 | CASSLDSGGGDEQYF | TGTGCCAGCAGCTTGGATAGCGGGGGCGGGGATGAGCAGTACTTC
TRBJ1-5 | . | TRBV28 | . | CASSFRGASGNQPQHF | TGTGCCAGCAGTTTCCGGGGGGCTTCGGGCAATCAGCCCCAGCATTTT
TRBJ1-2 | . | TRBV10-3 | . | CAIGPYQANYGYTF | TGTGCCATCGGACCCTATCAAGCTAACTATGGCTACACCTTC